This T cell receptor (beta chain) was found in a study of cytomegalovirus exposure and HLA in healthy donors. Study-level results: Later analysis identified a missense DCLRE1C variant that was linked to TCR beta V- and J-gene trimming. TCR beta sequences numbering around 15,000 were associated with HLA alleles at 0.05 false discovery rate in a later analysis.

Participants comprised healthy donors of bone marrow. As concerns this clone: As yet, its antigen is unknown.

The PCR made use of 60 Vbeta and 13 Jbeta primers. Authors' processing steps: Per a later analysis, the number of unique TCR beta chains was 75 million to 90 million, of which 8.5 million to 11 million were shared. Method: immunoSEQ multiplex PCR; TCRdb's copy keeps in-frame clones and lacks some. V and J calls and clone size are copied from that table; D and trimming were computed from the DNA. The table shows around 200,000 clones, with approximately 80% occurring only once. Sequencing was done on a sample of PBMCs. The TCR comes from a girl aged 2-15 years in good health and CMV-seronegative.

Written as DNA, the CDR3 is TGCGCCAGCAGCCCGGGGACAGGGGGGAACTACGAGCAGTACTTC. Encoded protein: CASSPGTGGNYEQYF. The chain uses TRBV5-1 and TRBJ2-7; 11 bases match TRBD1. Germline V lookup: CDR1 SGHRS, CDR2 YFSETQ. The V segment lost 4 bases and the J segment 3 bases; nucleotides outside the gene matches: 6. This CDR3 is 15 amino acids long.